This TCR beta chain was obtained from a study of early T cells in non-severe SARS-CoV-2 infection. The overall study: The sequenced material was bulk RNA from unsorted whole blood, and its chains were unpaired.

Trimming cost V 7 bases and J 0 bases, with 10 bases left between them. Looked up from germline, CDR1 is SEHNR and CDR2 is FQNEAQ (reference sequence). This CDR3 has 13 amino acids. This clonotype was counted ten times or more. The antigen is not known. General study results and limits: Private and CD4 specificities were missed by VDJdb matching, which favored anti-spike CD8 responses.

Attachment of unique molecular identifiers was made to individual cDNA molecules. TCRdb reanalysed the 5' RACE reads using MiXCR and keeps one entry per CDR3 protein. The sample yields approximately 99,000 distinct CDR3 sequences, 12% seen once. The sample comprised whole blood. The TCR originated in an adult who was a healthcare worker with PCR-confirmed SARS-CoV-2 infection or an uninfected control (not recorded which). V is TRBV7-9 and J is TRBJ2-7; D not certain. The CDR3, as DNA: TGTGCCAGCACCGACATTAACTCCTACGAGCAGTACTTC. Translating it yields CASTDINSYEQYF.